Here is one T cell receptor (beta chain) with its context. Its specific antigen is unknown. Per-base qualities were not stored, and no clone one base away is much larger. V lost 3 bases and J lost 3 bases, and the count of bases not matched to a germline gene is 5. From a lookup of the germline V gene, CDR1 and CDR2 are SGDLS and YYNGEE. The CDR3 numbers 14 residues from cysteine through phenylalanine. Left in the record is the CDR3 DNA by itself, 42 bases read in frame from the first base. The immunoSEQ Assay, a bias-controlled multiplex PCR, was used to amplify TCRbeta CDR3 regions from genomic DNA. The authors processed their data as follows. The number of nucleated cells in each sample was estimated from the amplification of reference gene primers within the assay. To quantify the absolute abundance of each unique TCRbeta CDR3 rearrangement, sequence reads were collapsed and filtered. For each sample, productive Simpson clonality was calculated as the square root of Simpson's diversity index across productive rearrangements. TCRdb took over this immuneACCESS table, retaining in-frame rearrangements with V and J assigned. Such tables are incomplete; in checked studies, under half of the missing clones stem from an unresolved V gene, and the remainder is unexplained. That table furnishes V, J and clone size, whereas the DNA furnished D and trimming. Counted in this sample were about 140,000 clones; under 90% of them appeared once. The ten most abundant clones make up 5.5% to 7% of the sample.

Each collaborating institution followed its own protocols to collect whole blood in K2EDTA tubes. For TCRbeta analysis, collaborator samples were shipped as frozen whole blood, as isolated PBMCs, or as DNA extracted from either sample type. The data originate from a study of blood T cell repertoires in COVID-19 (dated by TCRdb to about 2020). For context, the study as a whole: Samples covering the acute and convalescent phases of COVID-19 were provided by collaborators in the United States, Italy and Spain. Subjects who had been exposed to COVID-19, were actively infected with it, or had recovered from it provided the deeply sampled blood TCRbeta repertoires that made up the dataset. Where HLA class I and class II types were available, the types were taken from metadata supplied by the sample provider, not from assay-based typing. The sample metadata nearly always contained a de-identified subject ID, COVID-19 status, age in years and sex. The material from the prospective study consisted of cDNA or gDNA derived from T cells, B-cell-depleted T cells, or PBMCs. Samples were obtained from the ongoing ImmuneRACE study (first 160 participants) and from about 1,300 subjects provided by 6 global collaborators. The repertoires were released in a freely available public database meant as a resource for research on the immune response to SARS-CoV-2.

Broad study findings and their caveats: How much clinical and demographic metadata was included differed by source and by participant, and the metadata was provided uncurated.

The sequence was collected from a human donor in a cohort sampled during active COVID-19. The chain links TRBV9 with TRBJ2-5, and 7 junctional nucleotides match TRBD1. Sequencing used peripheral blood. The CDR3 has the sequence CASSGQGFEETQYF. The sequenced DNA is TGTGCCAGCAGCGGACAGGGATTCGAAGAGACCCAGTACTTC. Full variable domain (CDR3 extended with the reference TRBV9 and TRBJ2-5 proteins): DSGVTQTPKHLITATGQRVTLRCSPRSGDLSVYWYQQSLDQGLQFLIQYYNGEERAKGNILERFSAQQFPDLHSELNLSSLELGDSALYFCASSGQGFEETQYFGPGTRLLVL.